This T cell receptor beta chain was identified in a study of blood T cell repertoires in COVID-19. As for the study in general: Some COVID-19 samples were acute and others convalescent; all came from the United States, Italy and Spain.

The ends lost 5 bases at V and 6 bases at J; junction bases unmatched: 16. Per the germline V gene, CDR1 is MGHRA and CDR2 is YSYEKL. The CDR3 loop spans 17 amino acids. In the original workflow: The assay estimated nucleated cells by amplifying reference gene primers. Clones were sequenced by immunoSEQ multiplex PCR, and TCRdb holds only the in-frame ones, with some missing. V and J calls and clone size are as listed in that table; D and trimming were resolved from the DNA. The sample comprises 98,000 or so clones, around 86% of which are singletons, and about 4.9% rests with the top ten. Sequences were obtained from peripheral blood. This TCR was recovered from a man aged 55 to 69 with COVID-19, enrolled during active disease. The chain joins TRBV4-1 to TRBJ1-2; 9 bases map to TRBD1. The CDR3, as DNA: TGCGCCAGCAGCAGCCTTGGACAGGGGTTAGAGAATCATGGCTACACCTTC. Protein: CASSSLGQGLENHGYTF.